These T cell receptor beta chains were read from a single sample in a study of Ad26.COV2.S vaccination and SARS-CoV-2 variants. Profiling relied on immunoSEQ multiplex PCR, and the TCRdb table lists in-frame clones only, not all of them. The sample holds some 350,000 clones; approximately 81% are singletons and the top ten take about 3.5%. The source material was peripheral blood, sampled in a trial of Ad26.COV2.S vaccine versus placebo. Source of these receptors: a person aged 18-65 years who received the Ad26.COV2.S COVID-19 vaccine or a placebo. Each CDR3 is given with its conserved first and last residue. Each record gives: J gene, V gene, D gene, clone size, CDR3 DNA, CDR3 protein. The D gene is left open where the match is weak. Clone size is given for some rows only: seen once, a few or many times, or a class if the clone is expanded.

TRBJ1-2 TRBV2 . . TGTGCCAGCCAGGACGGTACTAACTATGGCTACACCTTC CASQDGTNYGYTF
TRBJ1-2 TRBV28 TRBD1 . TGTGCCAGCAGGTTGGGACAGGGGGCCAGCGGCTACACCTTC CASRLGQGASGYTF
TRBJ2-3 TRBV18 TRBD2 . TGTGCCAGCTCACCAACCAGGATAGCGGGGGGCACAGATACGCAGTATTTT CASSPTRIAGGTDTQYF
TRBJ2-3 TRBV10-3 TRBD2 . TGTGCCATCAGTAAAAGACGGAGCGGGGGGGGTTACACAGATACGCAGTATTTT CAISKRRSGGGYTDTQYF
TRBJ1-1 TRBV5-1 . once TGCGCCAGCAGCCCAATCAGGGGCGCGAACACTGAAGCTTTCTTT CASSPIRGANTEAFF
TRBJ2-1 TRBV7-9 TRBD1 . TGTGCCAGCAGCCCCCGTAGGACAGGTGACTATGAGCAGTTCTTC CASSPRRTGDYEQFF
TRBJ2-1 TRBV10-3 TRBD2 . TGTGCCATCAGTCAGACTAGCGGGCACAATGAGCAGTTCTTC CAISQTSGHNEQFF
TRBJ1-4 TRBV5-5 . . TGTGCCAGCAGCAAGAGGGACGGACTTAATGAAAAACTGTTTTTT CASSKRDGLNEKLFF
TRBJ1-6 TRBV6-6 . once TGTGCCAGCAGTTACTCCGGGGGGAATTCACCCCTCCACTTT CASSYSGGNSPLHF
TRBJ2-7 TRBV14 . few TGTGCCAGCAGCCAAGATCGCGGCACAGGTAGGCTGTACGAGCAGTACTTC CASSQDRGTGRLYEQYF
TRBJ1-6 TRBV27 . . TGTGCCAGCAGTTTACGCGGCAGGGAGGTAAGCTCCTATAATTCACCCCTCCACTTT CASSLRGREVSSYNSPLHF
TRBJ2-3 TRBV3-1/TRBV3-2 . . TGTGCCAGCAGCCCCGGCGCTAGCACAGATACGCAGTATTTT CASSPGASTDTQYF
TRBJ2-1 TRBV9 . once TGTGCCAGCAGTCGGGGGGCCCTGGATGAGCAGTTCTTC CASSRGALDEQFF
TRBJ2-3 TRBV7-9 TRBD1 . TGTGCCAGCAGCCCAGGACAGGGGGAGGTTTTCACAGATACGCAGTATTTT CASSPGQGEVFTDTQYF
TRBJ2-6 TRBV30 . . TGTGCCTGGAGTGTACAGGCAGGGACGAACGTCCTGACTTTC CAWSVQAGTNVLTF
TRBJ1-1 TRBV6-5 . . TGTGCCAGCAGTTACTCTCAGGGGTTGACTGAAGCTTTCTTT CASSYSQGLTEAFF
TRBJ1-5 TRBV5-1 . . TGCGCCAGCAGGGAGGGGGACGGCAATCAGCCCCAGCATTTT CASREGDGNQPQHF
TRBJ1-3 TRBV2 TRBD1 . TGTGCCAGCGGCTCTGGGACAGGGAGCGGAAACACCATATATTTT CASGSGTGSGNTIYF
TRBJ2-3 TRBV30 . . TGTGCCTGGACCGGCTCCTGGGGCACAGATACGCAGTATTTT CAWTGSWGTDTQYF
TRBJ2-7 TRBV7-9 . . TGTGCCAGCAGCACGCAATACGAGCAGTACTTC CASSTQYEQYF
TRBJ2-7 TRBV20-1 . . TGCAGTGCTAGTCAGACCTACGAGCAGTACTTC CSASQTYEQYF
TRBJ1-1 TRBV5-4 . . TGTGCCAGCAGCTTGGAGAGGAGAATCCCTGAAGCTTTCTTT CASSLERRIPEAFF
TRBJ2-2 TRBV5-6 . . TGTGCCAGCAGCTCGGTACTTCTGAACACCGGGGAGCTGTTTTTT CASSSVLLNTGELFF
TRBJ2-3 TRBV10-3 . . TGTGCCATCAGTGAGTCTCAGGGAAGCACAGATACGCAGTATTTT CAISESQGSTDTQYF
TRBJ2-2 TRBV6-6 TRBD2 . TGTGCCAGCAGAAATAGCGGGACATCCCGCGGCGGGGAGCTGTTTTTT CASRNSGTSRGGELFF
TRBJ1-4 TRBV7-9 . . TGTGCCAGCAGCTCCCGCGGTGGACGTGCAACTAATGAAAAACTGTTTTTT CASSSRGGRATNEKLFF
TRBJ2-7 TRBV5-4 . . TGTGCCAGCGGAAACCGGGACCTCCTATCGTACGAGCAGTACTTC CASGNRDLLSYEQYF
TRBJ2-5 TRBV7-2 TRBD2 . TGTGCCAGCAGCTTAGGACTAGCGGGAGAGCAAGAGACCCAGTACTTC CASSLGLAGEQETQYF
TRBJ2-7 TRBV6-5 . . TGTGCCACCATGTTTTTTAGCGGAGGGATCTACGAGCAGTACTTC CATMFFSGGIYEQYF
TRBJ2-1 TRBV10-3 TRBD2 . TGTGCCGCGCAGACTAGCGGGGGCAATGAGCAGTTCTTC CAAQTSGGNEQFF
TRBJ1-1 TRBV19 . . TGTGCCAGTAGTATAGATTTGTGGCTAGAAGCTTTCTTT CASSIDLWLEAFF
TRBJ2-1 TRBV19 . . TGTGCCAGTAGCCGCAGAGCCACCCAGATGACCTACAATGAGCAGTTCTTC CASSRRATQMTYNEQFF
TRBJ2-3 TRBV9 . . TGTGCCAGCAGCGTAGTGGGGACAAACACAGATACGCAGTATTTT CASSVVGTNTDTQYF
TRBJ2-1 TRBV19 . . TGTGCCAGTAGTTCCCCTTGGGGTGAGCAGTTCTTC CASSSPWGEQFF
TRBJ1-1 TRBV3-1/TRBV3-2 TRBD1 . TGTGCCAGCAGCCAACTGGTGAAGGGGGCGAGGGGGACTGAAGCTTTCTTT CASSQLVKGARGTEAFF
TRBJ2-7 TRBV11-2 . . TGTGCCAGCAGCCCGATTTGGGGCTCCTACGAGCAGTACTTC CASSPIWGSYEQYF
TRBJ1-4 TRBV3-1/TRBV3-2 TRBD1 . TGTGCCAGCAGCACCCGTTTCGGGACAGGGGTAGAAAAACTGTTTTTT CASSTRFGTGVEKLFF
TRBJ2-1 TRBV7-2 TRBD2 . TGTGCCAGCAGTACTAGCGGATTGGGGGGTAATGAGCAGTTCTTC CASSTSGLGGNEQFF
TRBJ2-7 TRBV7-8 TRBD1 . TGTGCCAGCAGCTTACCGACAGGGAAAGAGCAGTACTTC CASSLPTGKEQYF
TRBJ2-7 TRBV27 . once TGTGCCAGCAGTTTAGGGGAGACCTACGAGCAGTACTTC CASSLGETYEQYF
TRBJ1-1 TRBV6-6 TRBD1 . TGTGCCAGCACTAAAATGGGACAGATAAATGAAGCTTTCTTT CASTKMGQINEAFF
TRBJ2-7 TRBV5-6 . once TGTGCCAGCAGCTTGGGTGCAGGCGCTGCTCTTAGCTCCTACGAGCAGTACTTC CASSLGAGAALSSYEQYF
TRBJ2-1 TRBV30 . . TGTGCCTGGGAGCTTCTTGACGGGGGCTTCGGTGAGCAGTTCTTC CAWELLDGGFGEQFF
TRBJ2-3 TRBV30 TRBD2 . TGTGCCTGGAGTCCGGGAGCGGGGACAGATACGCAGTATTTT CAWSPGAGTDTQYF
TRBJ1-6 TRBV4-3 . . TGCGCCAGCAGCCAAGATAGAGGTTCACCCCTCCACTTT CASSQDRGSPLHF
TRBJ2-2 TRBV29-1 TRBD1 . TGCAGCGCCCGTCGGAACACAGGGGGGCTATACACCGGGGAGCTGTTTTTT CSARRNTGGLYTGELFF
TRBJ2-3 TRBV11-2 . . TGTGCCAGCAGCGAGCGGCAGCCTAGCACAGATACGCAGTATTTT CASSERQPSTDTQYF
TRBJ2-6 TRBV4-3 TRBD2 few TGCGCCAGCAGCCAAGGGAGATCTAGCGGGGGGGTCACTGGGGCCAACGTCCTGACTTTC CASSQGRSSGGVTGANVLTF
TRBJ2-7 TRBV6-1 TRBD2 once TGTGCCAGCAGCCTAGCGGACTCCTACGAGCAGTACTTC CASSLADSYEQYF
TRBJ2-7 TRBV29-1 . . TGCAGCGTTGAAGACTGGGGGCGGAACCGCTACGAGCAGTACTTC CSVEDWGRNRYEQYF